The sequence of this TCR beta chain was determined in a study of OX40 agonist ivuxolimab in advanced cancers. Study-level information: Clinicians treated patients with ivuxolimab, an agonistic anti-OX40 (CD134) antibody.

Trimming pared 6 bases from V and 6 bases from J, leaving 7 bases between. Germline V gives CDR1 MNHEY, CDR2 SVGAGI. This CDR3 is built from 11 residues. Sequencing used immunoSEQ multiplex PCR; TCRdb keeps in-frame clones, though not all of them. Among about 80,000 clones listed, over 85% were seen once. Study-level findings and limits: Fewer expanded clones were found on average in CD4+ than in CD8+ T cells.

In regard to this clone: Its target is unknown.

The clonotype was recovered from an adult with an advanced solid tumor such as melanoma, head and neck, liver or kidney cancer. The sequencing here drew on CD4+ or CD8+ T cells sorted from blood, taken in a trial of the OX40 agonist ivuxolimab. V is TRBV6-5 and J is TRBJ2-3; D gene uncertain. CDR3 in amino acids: CASRLYDTQYF. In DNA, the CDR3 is TGTGCCAGCAGGCTCTATGATACGCAGTATTTT.